The source of this TCR beta chain is a study of CD8 T cells in Susac syndrome. Random hexamers were used to reverse transcribe an amount of about 0.5 to 1 ug RNA. Each CDR3 protein gets one entry after TCRdb re-called the immunoSEQ multiplex PCR reads with MiXCR. The table has about 160,000 distinct CDR3 sequences, around 94% seen once; the top ten hold over 0.09%. J lost 2 bases, V lost 5 bases, and 6 bases had no gene match. The V gene's germline CDR1 is LNHDA and CDR2 SQIVND (reference sequence). CDR3 length: 14 amino acids. This clonotype was picked up one time. This clonotype originated in a human donor with multiple sclerosis. This sequence joins TRBV19 and TRBJ2-7, with 7 bases lining up with TRBD2. Material for sequencing was CD4+ T cells from PBMCs. The CDR3 here is CASSPSSGAYEQYF. The CDR3, as DNA: TGTGCCAGTAGTCCTTCTAGCGGAGCCTACGAGCAGTACTTC. The full variable domain, with the rest looked up from reference TRBV19 and TRBJ2-7, is DGGITQSPKYLFRKEGQNVTLSCEQNLNHDAMYWYRQDPGQGLRLIYYSQIVNDFQKGDIAEGYSVSREKKESFPLTVTSAQKNPTAFYLCASSPSSGAYEQYFGPGTRLTVT.